The 10 T cell receptor beta chains listed next were all sequenced from one sample in a study of cytomegalovirus exposure and HLA in healthy donors. PCR primers comprised 60 Vbeta and 13 Jbeta primers. TCRdb keeps only in-frame clones here, not all; method: immunoSEQ multiplex PCR. The sample lists 160,000 or so clones, around three quarters occurring once. Sequences were obtained from PBMCs. All receptors come from a woman between 40 and 55 years old in good health and CMV-seronegative.

The gene calls are TRBV7-2 and TRBJ1-1; D not resolved. The germline V gene has CDR1 SGHTA and CDR2 FQGNSA. Trimming left V 7 bases short and J 1 base short, with 13 bases between. The CDR3 totals 14 residues. DNA of the CDR3: TGTGCCAGCACTCCAACACTACCGAACACTGAAGCTTTCTTT. It is translated as CASTPTLPNTEAFF.

The rearrangement links TRBV11-3 to TRBJ2-1; 10 nucleotides align to TRBD2. V lost 5 bases and J lost 4; bases outside the gene matches: 8. Looked up from germline, CDR1 is SGHNT and CDR2 is YENEEA. The CDR3 is 16 residues long. The CDR3: CASSPPGTSAYNEQFF. As DNA, the CDR3 is TGTGCCAGCAGCCCACCCGGGACTAGCGCATACAATGAGCAGTTCTTC.

This chain connects TRBV11-2 to TRBJ2-5; tentatively, D is TRBD2 (6 bases). The V gene lost 1 base and the J gene lost 4 bases, with 19 bases spanning the gap. CDR3 length: 17 amino acids. Germline assignment: CDR1 SGHAT and CDR2 FQNNGV. The CDR3 loop reads CASSLGRRTGGTETQYF. The CDR3 DNA sequence: TGTGCCAGCAGCTTAGGGCGGCGGACCGGAGGGACAGAGACCCAGTACTTC. Full variable domain (outside the CDR3, taken from reference TRBV11-2 and TRBJ2-5): EAGVAQSPRYKIIEKRQSVAFWCNPISGHATLYWYQQILGQGPKLLIQFQNNGVVDDSQLPKDRFSAERLKGVDSTLKIQPAKLEDSAVYLCASSLGRRTGGTETQYFGPGTRLLVL.

The chain joins TRBV7-2 to TRBJ1-2; possible D gene TRBD1, 5 bases. Trimming stripped 5 bases from V and 4 bases from J, with 20 bases between. The CDR3 runs to 16 residues. Germline-derived CDR1 and CDR2 are SGHTA and FQGNSA. The chain's CDR3 is CASSPQRIQGPYGYTF. CDR3 DNA sequence: TGTGCCAGCAGCCCCCAACGGATTCAGGGCCCCTATGGCTACACCTTC.

The chain uses TRBV28 and TRBJ2-7; TRBD1 aligns across 9 bases. J lost 7 bases, V lost 6 bases, and 16 bases had no gene match. The CDR3 runs to 16 residues. From germline, CDR1 is MDHEN and CDR2 SYDVKM. CDR3 sequence reads: CASSETLGQGPPEQYF. CDR3 in DNA: TGTGCCAGCAGCGAAACCTTGGGACAGGGACCCCCGGAGCAGTACTTC.

This chain joins TRBV29-1 and TRBJ1-4; D call uncertain. The CDR3 runs to 12 residues. V gave up 7 bases and J gave up 5 bases, with 11 bases separating them. CDR1 is SQVTM and CDR2 is ANQGSEA in the germline V gene. The CDR3 loop is CSGEGYNEKLFF. For the CDR3, the DNA is TGCAGCGGCGAGGGTTACAATGAAAAACTGTTTTTT.

J is TRBJ2-1 and V is TRBV5-1, with 7 bases aligning to TRBD2. CDR3 length equals 15 residues. The germline V gene encodes CDR1 SGHRS and CDR2 YFSETQ. The ends lost 7 bases at V and 4 bases at J; junction bases unmatched: 11. CDR3 sequence: CASAPRLAEYNEQFF. CDR3 nucleotides: TGCGCCAGCGCCCCTCGGCTAGCGGAGTACAATGAGCAGTTCTTC. The full variable domain, rest sourced from reference TRBV5-1 and TRBJ2-1, is KAGVTQTPRYLIKTRGQQVTLSCSPISGHRSVSWYQQTPGQGLQFLFEYFSETQRNKGNFPGRFSGRQFSNSRSEMNVSTLELGDSALYLCASAPRLAEYNEQFFGPGTRLTVL.

V and J are TRBV18 and TRBJ1-2, with D possibly matching TRBD1 (6 bases). V lost 3 bases to trimming and J lost 7 bases, with 15 bases between them. Germline CDR1 reads KGHSH; CDR2 reads LQKENI. The CDR3 extends over 14 amino acids. The CDR3 DNA reads as TGTGCCAGCTCACCCACAGGGTCCGGTTCTGGCTACACCTTC. Its protein is CASSPTGSGSGYTF.

This clone appeared a single time. This sequence joins TRBV7-9 and TRBJ2-3, with D unresolved. The germline V and J ends were trimmed by 5 bases and 0 bases, with 6 bases remaining between them. Germline CDR1 reads SEHNR; CDR2 reads FQNEAQ (reference sequence). The length of the CDR3 is 13 residues. In nucleotides, the CDR3 is TGTGCCAGCAGCCCCCCTAGCACAGATACGCAGTATTTT. Its translation: CASSPPSTDTQYF.

This clone was counted only a few times. The chain links TRBV6-1 to TRBJ2-3; the D is unclear. Germline values: CDR1 MNHNS, CDR2 SASEGT. V lost 5 bases and J lost 6, with 6 bases in between. The CDR3 runs 11 residues. The CDR3 reads CASSNEDTQYF. CDR3 DNA: TGTGCCAGCAGTAATGAGGATACGCAGTATTTT.